Following are 15 T cell receptor beta chains from one sample sequenced in a study of PD-L1 blockade in urothelial cancer. TCRdb's copy holds only in-frame clones and misses some; the assay was immunoSEQ multiplex PCR. The table shows tens of thousands of clones, with approximately 80% occurring only once. The starting material was PBMCs, obtained around atezolizumab (anti-PD-L1) treatment. These receptors all come from a man aged 70-80 years with urothelial cancer.

The V and J genes are TRBV11-2 and TRBJ2-6, with D possibly TRBD2 on 6 matching bases. Germline CDR1 SGHAT, CDR2 FQNNGV. The CDR3 spans 16 residues. V was pared by 1 base and J by 1 base, with 8 bases between. The CDR3: CASSLGRGSGANVLTF. CDR3 coding DNA: TGTGCCAGCAGCTTAGGGCGGGGATCTGGGGCCAACGTCCTGACTTTC.

This chain joins TRBV19 and TRBJ1-1; a possible D gene is TRBD1 (5 bases). The CDR3 has 14 residues. In germline, CDR1 is LNHDA, CDR2 SQIVND (reference sequence). The V gene lost 10 bases and the J gene lost 3 bases, with 18 bases spanning the gap. The chain's CDR3 is CATEGRFRDTEAFF. CDR3 bases: TGTGCCACCGAGGGGAGGTTTCGGGACACTGAAGCTTTCTTT.

This clone was seen more than once but under ten times. V usage is TRBV27 and J usage is TRBJ2-1; D is perhaps TRBD2 (5 bases). Germline values: CDR1 MNHEY, CDR2 SMNVEV (reference sequence). The CDR3 totals 9 residues. V dropped 4 bases and J dropped 15 bases, with 7 bases sitting between them. CDR3 nucleotide sequence: TGTGCCAGCAGTTACCGGGGGTTCTTC. This encodes CASSYRGFF.

The chain combines TRBV28 with TRBJ2-7, with a weak D call TRBD1 (6 bases). The CDR3 runs to 13 residues. The germline CDR1 and CDR2 sequences are MDHEN and SYDVKM. V shed 4 bases and J shed 12 bases, with 19 bases lying between them. CDR3: CASSSGQLWARYF. In DNA, the CDR3 is TGTGCCAGCAGTTCGGGACAACTCTGGGCTCGGTACTTC.

The chain recombines TRBV2 with TRBJ2-1; tentatively, D is TRBD2 (6 bases). V lost 8 bases and J lost 14, with 25 bases in between. The CDR3 is 14 residues long. Germline V gene data show CDR1 as SNHLY and CDR2 as FYNNEI. The CDR3 bases are TGTGCCAGCGGCTCAAGTCTAGCGTCGATCCGGAAGTTCTTC. Residues: CASGSSLASIRKFF. The variable domain in full, with the rest retrieved from reference TRBV2 and TRBJ2-1, is EPEVTQTPSHQVTQMGQEVILRCVPISNHLYFYWYRQILGQKVEFLVSFYNNEISEKSEIFDDQFSVERPDGSNFTLKIRSTKLEDSAMYFCASGSSLASIRKFFGPGTRLTVL.

The CDR3 spells CASSLKPGLENEQFF. For the CDR3, the DNA is TGTGCCAGCTCACTGAAACCGGGACTAGAAAATGAGCAGTTCTTC. The V call is TRBV18, the J call TRBJ2-1; 8 bases map to TRBD2. The CDR3 is 15 amino acids. V shed 4 bases and J 7 bases; nucleotides not matched to a gene: 9. CDR1 KGHSH and CDR2 LQKENI come from the germline V gene.

The J gene is TRBJ1-1, the V gene TRBV2; maybe TRBD1 (5 bases). CDR1 is SNHLY, CDR2 FYNNEI, per germline. V gave up 6 bases and J gave up 0 bases, with 8 bases separating them. The CDR3 sequence is 13 residues long. The CDR3 region is CASRTTVNTEAFF. DNA of the CDR3: TGTGCCAGCAGGACGACAGTGAACACTGAAGCTTTCTTT.

This clone has more than one count but fewer than ten. This chain connects TRBV13 to TRBJ1-5; 11 bases match TRBD1. The length of the CDR3 is 17 residues. The V segment lost 0 bases and the J segment 7 bases; nucleotides outside the gene matches: 8. Germline CDR1 reads PRHDT; CDR2 reads FYEKMQ (reference sequence). DNA for the CDR3: TGTGCCAGCAGCTTAGGCGGGACAGGGGGGGCTCAACAGCCCCAGCATTTT. Residues: CASSLGGTGGAQQPQHF. Looking up the rest from reference TRBV13 and TRBJ1-5 gives the full variable domain: AAGVIQSPRHLIKEKRETATLKCYPIPRHDTVYWYQQGPGQDPQFLISFYEKMQSDKGSIPDRFSAQQFSDYHSELNMSSLELGDSALYFCASSLGGTGGAQQPQHFGDGTRLSIL.

The chain combines TRBV20-1 with TRBJ2-3; a possible D gene is TRBD2 (5 bases). Trimming removed 3 bases at V and 6 bases at J, with 7 bases between. The germline gives CDR1 DFQATT, CDR2 SNEGSKA (reference sequence). The CDR3 runs 11 residues. In nucleotides, the CDR3 is TGCAGTGCTAGTGAGCGGGATACGCAGTATTTT. It specifies CSASERDTQYF.

This clone showed up just a few times. V and J are TRBV30 and TRBJ1-1; no clear D. Trimming removed 2 bases from V and 3 bases from J, with 10 bases in between. The CDR3 is 13 residues long. In germline, CDR1 is GTSNPN, CDR2 SVGIG (reference sequence). CDR3 residues: CAWSIREDTEAFF. DNA of the CDR3: TGTGCCTGGAGTATCCGGGAGGACACTGAAGCTTTCTTT.

This chain connects TRBV23-1 to TRBJ2-2, with 10 positions matching TRBD1. TRBV23-1 is flagged as an ORF with uncertain function. V gave up 0 bases and J gave up 7 bases; unmatched junction bases: 8. This CDR3 has 17 amino acids. The CDR3 sequence: CASSQSFRDRGIGELFF. The CDR3 DNA reads TGCGCCAGCAGTCAATCGTTTCGGGACAGGGGCATCGGGGAGCTGTTTTTT.

V gene TRBV29-1 combines with J gene TRBJ2-1, with TRBD2 matching 8 bases. The germline CDR1 and CDR2 sequences are SQVTM and ANQGSEA. Trimming cost V 6 bases and J 0 bases; bases outside gene matches: 10. The CDR3 covers 16 residues. The CDR3 sequence is CSVDHNSGNSYNEQFF. CDR3 DNA: TGCAGCGTGGACCATAATAGCGGGAACTCCTACAATGAGCAGTTCTTC.

This chain joins TRBV19 and TRBJ2-6; TRBD1 agrees at 8 bases. CDR1 and CDR2 from the germline V gene are LNHDA and SQIVND (reference sequence). Germline trimming cut 4 bases from V and 2 bases from J; bases unmatched to any gene: 16. The CDR3 sequence is 20 residues long. The CDR3 is CASSTGQGFLGWAGANVLTF. The CDR3, as DNA: TGTGCCAGTAGTACAGGACAGGGATTTTTAGGCTGGGCTGGGGCCAACGTCCTGACTTTC.

The gene calls are TRBV7-6 and TRBJ2-2; no firm D call. The CDR3 runs 12 residues. The V end was cut by 5 bases, the J end by 6 bases, with 7 bases between. CDR1 and CDR2 (germline): SGHVS, FNYEAQ. CDR3 sequence (DNA): TGTGCCAGCAGCCATCTACCCGGGGAGCTGTTTTTT. Translation gives CASSHLPGELFF. Together with reference TRBV7-6 and TRBJ2-2, the CDR3 gives the full variable domain: GAGVSQSPRYKVTKRGQDVALRCDPISGHVSLYWYRQALGQGPEFLTYFNYEAQQDKSGLPNDRFSAERPEGSISTLTIQRTEQRDSAMYRCASSHLPGELFFGEGSRLTVL.

The chain carries TRBV6-1 and TRBJ2-7; no reliable D call. The germline V gene encodes CDR1 MNHNS and CDR2 SASEGT. V dropped 0 bases and J dropped 2 bases, with 8 bases sitting between them. This CDR3 is 14 amino acids long. DNA for the CDR3: TGTGCCAGCAGTGAAGCGTTCCGGGCCTACGAGCAGTACTTC. Protein: CASSEAFRAYEQYF.